What follows are 6 T cell receptor beta chains derived from one specimen sequenced in a study of post-analysis software for immune sequencing data. The study, taken as a whole, reports: In patients, about 5 TRBV segments were more frequent than in controls, with TRBV5-6, TRBV5-1 and TRBV20-1 among them.

Unique molecular identifiers tagged the TCR beta cDNA libraries. Via MiXCR, TCRdb re-called the PCR reads, giving one row per CDR3 protein. There are hundreds of thousands of distinct CDR3 sequences in the sample; approximately 59% occur only once, and 11% lies in the top ten. Their specific antigens are unknown. Specimen: blood. The receptors come from a girl aged 2 to 10 with multiple sclerosis.

This sequence joins TRBV5-6 and TRBJ2-6; 9 bases agree with TRBD1. CDR1 SGHDT and CDR2 YYEEEE come from the germline V gene. The CDR3 totals 15 residues. The trim removed 4 bases at V and 8 bases at J, leaving 7 bases unmatched. CDR3 in amino acids: CASSGTGLGTNVLTF. The CDR3 nucleotides read TGTGCCAGCAGCGGGACAGGGTTGGGGACCAACGTCCTGACTTTC. The complete variable domain, with remaining parts taken from reference TRBV5-6 and TRBJ2-6, reads DAGVTQSPTHLIKTRGQQVTLRCSPKSGHDTVSWYQQALGQGPQFIFQYYEEEERQRGNFPDRFSGHQFPNYSSELNVNALLLGDSALYLCASSGTGLGTNVLTFGAGSRLTVL.

V usage is TRBV20-1 and J usage is TRBJ2-3; 8 bases agree with TRBD2. The CDR3 loop spans 15 amino acids. Germline loops: CDR1 DFQATT, CDR2 SNEGSKA (reference sequence). The junction had 10 bases not matched to a gene; V was cut back by 0 bases and J by 8 bases. The CDR3: CSARDPGTSSATQYF. The DNA for the CDR3 is TGCAGTGCTAGAGATCCCGGGACTAGTTCAGCTACGCAGTATTTT.

The V gene is TRBV21-1, the J gene TRBJ1-2; the DNA was not compared with TRBD1, the D call given in the table. TRBV21-1 is classified as a pseudogene. The CDR3 is 13 amino acids. The DNA of the CDR3 is TGTGCCAGCAAACCGGGACAGGGGGCTGGCTACACCTTC. As protein: CASKPGQGAGYTF.

V is TRBV6-5 and J is TRBJ2-5, with D unclear. Germline CDR1 and CDR2: MNHEY and SVGAGI. The ends were cut back, 6 bases at V and 1 base at J, with 15 bases in the middle. The CDR3 consists of 15 residues. The CDR3 here is CASSYDRAVQETQYF. The CDR3, as DNA: TGTGCCAGCAGCTACGACCGAGCAGTCCAAGAGACCCAGTACTTC.

This clonotype has more than one count but fewer than ten. This chain joins TRBV10-3 and TRBJ2-1; D is unresolved. CDR1 ENHRY and CDR2 SYGVKD come from the germline V gene. V shed 0 bases and J shed 0 bases, with 9 bases lying between them. This CDR3 spans 16 amino acids. The DNA for the CDR3 is TGTGCCATCAGTGAGTCGGGTCTTAGCTCCTACAATGAGCAGTTCTTC. The encoded protein is CAISESGLSSYNEQFF.

This clonotype has only one observation. This chain joins TRBV20-1 and TRBJ2-3; D may be TRBD2 (6 bases). This CDR3 is 14 amino acids long. Between the trimmed V and J ends, which lost 6 bases and 1 base, there was a span of 14 bases. CDR1 is DFQATT and CDR2 is SNEGSKA in the germline V gene (reference sequence). The CDR3 sequence: CSAPARGRTDTQYF. As DNA, the CDR3 is TGCAGTGCCCCAGCGCGGGGACGCACAGATACGCAGTATTTT.